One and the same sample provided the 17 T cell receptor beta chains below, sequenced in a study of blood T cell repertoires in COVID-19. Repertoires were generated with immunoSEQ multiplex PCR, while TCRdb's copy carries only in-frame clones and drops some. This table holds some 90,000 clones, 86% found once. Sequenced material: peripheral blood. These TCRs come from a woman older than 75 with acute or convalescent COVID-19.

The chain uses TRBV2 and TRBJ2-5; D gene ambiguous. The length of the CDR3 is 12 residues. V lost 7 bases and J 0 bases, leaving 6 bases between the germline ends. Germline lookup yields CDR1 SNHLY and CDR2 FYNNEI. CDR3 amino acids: CASKLDQETQYF. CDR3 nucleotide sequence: TGTGCCAGCAAGCTAGACCAAGAGACCCAGTACTTC.

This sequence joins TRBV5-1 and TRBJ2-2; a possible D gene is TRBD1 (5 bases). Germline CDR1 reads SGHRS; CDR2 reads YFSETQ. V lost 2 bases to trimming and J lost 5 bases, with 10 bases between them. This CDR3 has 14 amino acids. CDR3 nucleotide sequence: TGCGCCAGCAGCTTCTCTGGGGCGACCGGGGAGCTGTTTTTT. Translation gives CASSFSGATGELFF.

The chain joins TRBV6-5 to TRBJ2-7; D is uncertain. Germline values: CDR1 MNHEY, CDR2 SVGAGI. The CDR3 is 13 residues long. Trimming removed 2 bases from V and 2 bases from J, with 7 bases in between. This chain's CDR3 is CASSYSPTYEQYF. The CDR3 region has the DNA TGTGCCAGCAGTTACAGTCCTACCTACGAGCAGTACTTC.

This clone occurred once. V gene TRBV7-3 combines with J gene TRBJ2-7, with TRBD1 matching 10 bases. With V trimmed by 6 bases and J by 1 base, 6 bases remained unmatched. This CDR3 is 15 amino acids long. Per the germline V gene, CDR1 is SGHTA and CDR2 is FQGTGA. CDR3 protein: CASRYPGQGSYEQYF. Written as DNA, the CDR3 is TGTGCCAGCAGGTACCCGGGACAGGGGTCCTACGAGCAGTACTTC.

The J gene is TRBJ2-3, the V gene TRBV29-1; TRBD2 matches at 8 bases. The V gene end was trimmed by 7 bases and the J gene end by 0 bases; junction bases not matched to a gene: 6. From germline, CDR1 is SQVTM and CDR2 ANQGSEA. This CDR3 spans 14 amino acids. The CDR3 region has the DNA TGCAGCGGCCGCCGGGGGGGGAGCACAGATACGCAGTATTTT. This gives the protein CSGRRGGSTDTQYF.

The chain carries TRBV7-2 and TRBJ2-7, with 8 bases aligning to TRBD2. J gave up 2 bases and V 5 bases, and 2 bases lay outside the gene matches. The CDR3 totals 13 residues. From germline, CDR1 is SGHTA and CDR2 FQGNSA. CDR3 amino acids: CASSRTSTYEQYF. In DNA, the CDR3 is TGTGCCAGCAGCCGGACTAGCACCTACGAGCAGTACTTC.

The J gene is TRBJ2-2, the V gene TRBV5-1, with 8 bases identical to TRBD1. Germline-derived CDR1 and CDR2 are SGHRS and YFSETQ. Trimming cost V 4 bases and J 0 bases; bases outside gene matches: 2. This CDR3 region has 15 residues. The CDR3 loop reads CASSPGQANTGELFF. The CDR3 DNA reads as TGCGCCAGCAGCCCGGGACAGGCGAACACCGGGGAGCTGTTTTTT.

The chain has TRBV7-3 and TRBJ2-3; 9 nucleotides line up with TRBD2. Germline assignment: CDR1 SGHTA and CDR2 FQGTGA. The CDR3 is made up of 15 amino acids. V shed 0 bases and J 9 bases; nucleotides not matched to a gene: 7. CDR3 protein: CASSLTLAGVRTQYF. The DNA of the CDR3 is TGTGCCAGCAGCTTAACGTTAGCGGGGGTTCGAACGCAGTATTTT.

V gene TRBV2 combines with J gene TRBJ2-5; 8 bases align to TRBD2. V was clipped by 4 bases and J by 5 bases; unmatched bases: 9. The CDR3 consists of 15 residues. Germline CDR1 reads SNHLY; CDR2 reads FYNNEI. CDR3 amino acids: CASSAAGASRETQYF. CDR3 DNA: TGTGCCAGCAGTGCAGCGGGGGCCAGTCGGGAGACCCAGTACTTC. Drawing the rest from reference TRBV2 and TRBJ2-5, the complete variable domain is EPEVTQTPSHQVTQMGQEVILRCVPISNHLYFYWYRQILGQKVEFLVSFYNNEISEKSEIFDDQFSVERPDGSNFTLKIRSTKLEDSAMYFCASSAAGASRETQYFGPGTRLLVL.

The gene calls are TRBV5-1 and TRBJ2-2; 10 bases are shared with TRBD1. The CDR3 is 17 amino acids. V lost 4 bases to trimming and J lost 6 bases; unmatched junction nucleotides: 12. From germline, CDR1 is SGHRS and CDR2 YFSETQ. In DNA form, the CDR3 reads TGCGCCAGCAGCCAAAAGACAGGGGGCCGTAGCTCCGGGGAGCTGTTTTTT. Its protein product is CASSQKTGGRSSGELFF.

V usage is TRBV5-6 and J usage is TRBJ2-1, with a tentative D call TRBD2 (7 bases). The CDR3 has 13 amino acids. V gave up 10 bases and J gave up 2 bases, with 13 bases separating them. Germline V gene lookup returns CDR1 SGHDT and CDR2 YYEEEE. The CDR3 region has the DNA TGTGCCTGCGAAGGGGGGGCCTACAATGAGCAGTTCTTC. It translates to CACEGGAYNEQFF.

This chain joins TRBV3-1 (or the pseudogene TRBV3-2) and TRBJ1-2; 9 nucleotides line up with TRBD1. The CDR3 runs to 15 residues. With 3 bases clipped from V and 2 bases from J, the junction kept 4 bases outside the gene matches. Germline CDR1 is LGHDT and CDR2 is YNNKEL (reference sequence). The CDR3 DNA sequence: TGTGCCAGCAGCCACCTAGACAGGGGGAACTATGGCTACACCTTC. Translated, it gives CASSHLDRGNYGYTF.

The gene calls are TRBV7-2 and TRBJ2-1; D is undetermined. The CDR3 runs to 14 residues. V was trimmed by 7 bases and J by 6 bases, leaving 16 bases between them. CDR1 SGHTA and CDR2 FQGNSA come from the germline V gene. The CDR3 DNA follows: TGTGCCAGCACCCCAGCAGGTGGATCCAATGAGCAGTTCTTC. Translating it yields CASTPAGGSNEQFF.

The CDR3 coding sequence is TGCAGTGCTAGAGGCGGGGTTGAGCAGTTCTTC. It is translated as CSARGGVEQFF. The chain joins TRBV20-1 to TRBJ2-1, with a tentative D call TRBD2 (6 bases). CDR1 and CDR2 from the germline V gene are DFQATT and SNEGSKA (reference sequence). V lost 1 base to trimming and J lost 9 bases, with 7 bases between them. There are 11 residues in the CDR3.

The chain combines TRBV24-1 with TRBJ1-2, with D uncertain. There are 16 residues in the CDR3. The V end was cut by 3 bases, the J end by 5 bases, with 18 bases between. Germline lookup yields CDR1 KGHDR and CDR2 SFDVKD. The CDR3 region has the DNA TGTGCCACCAGTGATCCGAGCGCCCGGGGAGGTTATGGCTACACCTTC. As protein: CATSDPSARGGYGYTF.

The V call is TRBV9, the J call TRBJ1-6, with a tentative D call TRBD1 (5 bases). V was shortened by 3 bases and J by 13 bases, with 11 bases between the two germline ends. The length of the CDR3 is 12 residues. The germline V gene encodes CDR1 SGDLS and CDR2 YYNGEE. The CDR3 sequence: CASSATGTPLHF. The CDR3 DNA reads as TGTGCCAGCAGCGCCACAGGAACGCCCCTCCACTTT.

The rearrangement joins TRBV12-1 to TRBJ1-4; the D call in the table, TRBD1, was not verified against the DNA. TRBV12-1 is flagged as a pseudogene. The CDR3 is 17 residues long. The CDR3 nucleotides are TGTGCCAGCAGCTTACCGGGACAGGGAGTGACTAATGAAAAACTGTTTTTT. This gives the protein CASSLPGQGVTNEKLFF.